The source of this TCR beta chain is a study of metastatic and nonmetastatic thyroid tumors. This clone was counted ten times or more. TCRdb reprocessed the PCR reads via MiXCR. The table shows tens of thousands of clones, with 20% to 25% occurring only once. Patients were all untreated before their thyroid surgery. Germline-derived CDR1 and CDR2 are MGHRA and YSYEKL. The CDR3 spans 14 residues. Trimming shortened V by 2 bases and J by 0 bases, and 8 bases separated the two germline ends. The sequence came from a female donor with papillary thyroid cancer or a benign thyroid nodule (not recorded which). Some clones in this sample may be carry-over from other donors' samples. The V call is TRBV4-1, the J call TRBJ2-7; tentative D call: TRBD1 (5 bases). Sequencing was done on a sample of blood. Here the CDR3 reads CASSQNRFSYEQYF. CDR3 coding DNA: TGCGCCAGCAGCCAAAACAGGTTCTCCTACGAGCAGTACTTC.